This entry concerns a single TCR beta chain. The age range of participants was roughly 18 to 90 years, with residence in about two dozen US areas. Here immunoSEQ multiplex PCR was the method, and the copy in TCRdb shows in-frame clones only, minus some. The data show 500,000 or so clones, 87% seen once. The entry originates in a study of blood T cell repertoires in COVID-19. Overall study context: The study drew acute and convalescent COVID-19 samples from the United States, Italy and Spain.

After removal of 2 bases from V and 8 bases from J, the junction contained 18 bases not matched to a gene. This CDR3 comprises 18 residues. The germline V gene has CDR1 SGHVS and CDR2 FQNEAQ. This chain uses TRBV7-8 with TRBJ2-1, with TRBD1 matching over 7 bases. The receptor was derived from a woman aged 18-29 years who had recovered from COVID-19. Sequenced: PBMCs or T cells enriched from blood (not recorded which). The CDR3 reads CASSLRLNPGQRLHEQFF. As DNA, the CDR3 is TGTGCCAGCAGCTTACGACTCAACCCGGGACAGAGGCTACATGAGCAGTTCTTC.